These 26 T cell receptor beta chains were all obtained from the same sample, sequenced in a study of blood T cell repertoires in COVID-19. TCRdb's table, derived via immunoSEQ multiplex PCR, lists solely in-frame clones and lacks some. The sample has about 400,000 clones; around 90% are singletons. The sequencing input was PBMCs or T cells enriched from blood (not recorded which). All receptors come from a woman in her thirties or forties with acute COVID-19.

The V gene is TRBV6-6, the J gene TRBJ1-2; 7 bases match TRBD1. The V segment lost 7 bases and the J segment 1 base; nucleotides outside the gene matches: 6. The germline gives CDR1 MNHNY, CDR2 SVGAGI (reference sequence). This CDR3 has 14 amino acids. The CDR3 nucleotides read TGTGCCAGCACCCAAACAGGGGTTAACTATGGCTACACCTTC. As protein: CASTQTGVNYGYTF.

In its sample, this clone was seen a few times. The rearrangement links TRBV24-1 to TRBJ2-1; a possible D gene is TRBD2 (6 bases). CDR3 length: 14 residues. The germline CDR1 and CDR2 sequences are KGHDR and SFDVKD. V was clipped by 3 bases and J by 8 bases, with 13 bases between them. The CDR3 coding sequence is TGTGCCACCAGTGATGCCGGGAGAGGGGATGAGCAGTTCTTC. Translation: CATSDAGRGDEQFF.

CDR3 nucleotides: TGCGCCAGCAGCTTGGCCGTGGTGGGCCACTTGAACACTGAAGCTTTCTTT. Residues: CASSLAVVGHLNTEAFF. This chain links TRBV5-1 with TRBJ1-1; D remains ambiguous. The V and J ends lost 0 bases and 0 bases respectively, with 15 bases between them. Germline CDR1 SGHRS, CDR2 YFSETQ. CDR3 length equals 17 residues.

The chain uses TRBV10-2 and TRBJ1-1; possibly TRBD1 for D (5 bases). Germline V CDR1 and CDR2: WSHSY, SAAADI. The germline V and J ends were trimmed by 6 bases and 3 bases, with 11 bases remaining between them. The CDR3 sequence is 13 residues long. In DNA, the CDR3 is TGCGCCAGCAGCTTCGGACAAGACACTGAAGCTTTCTTT. This encodes CASSFGQDTEAFF.

This clone was counted once. The CDR3 coding sequence is TGTGCCAGCAGTCGCCGGAGTAACTATGGCTACACCTTC. Amino acid sequence: CASSRRSNYGYTF. The rearrangement joins TRBV27 to TRBJ1-2, with D unresolved. Germline-derived CDR1 and CDR2 are MNHEY and SMNVEV (reference sequence). The CDR3 totals 13 residues. The V end was cut by 5 bases, the J end by 1 base, with 8 bases between.

A remark on this clone: Other DNA sequences in this specimen translate into the identical CDR3. The rearrangement joins TRBV15 to TRBJ2-1; TRBD2 aligns across 10 bases. The CDR3 is 16 residues long. Per the germline V gene, CDR1 is LNHNV and CDR2 is YYDKDF (reference sequence). Trimming removed 1 base from V and 4 bases from J; junction bases left unmatched: 4. CDR3 DNA sequence: TGTGCCACCAGCAGAGGGCTAGCGGGGGCGTACAATGAGCAGTTCTTC. The encoded protein is CATSRGLAGAYNEQFF.

V gene TRBV11-3 combines with J gene TRBJ1-3; D is uncertain. CDR3 length: 13 residues. The V gene lost 4 bases and the J gene lost 0 bases, with 4 bases spanning the gap. Per the germline V gene, CDR1 is SGHNT and CDR2 is YENEEA. CDR3 residues: CASSSHSGNTIYF. The CDR3 coding sequence is TGTGCCAGCAGCTCCCACTCTGGAAACACCATATATTTT.

The chain combines TRBV6-6 with TRBJ1-4; no firm D call. Deletions cut 2 bases from V and 2 bases from J, with 6 bases between. The CDR3 has 14 amino acids. In germline, CDR1 is MNHNY, CDR2 SVGAGI (reference sequence). DNA for the CDR3: TGTGCCAGCAGTTACAAACAGACTAATGAAAAACTGTTTTTT. This codes for CASSYKQTNEKLFF.

The rearrangement links TRBV29-1 to TRBJ2-7; TRBD1 matches at 8 bases. The V gene's germline CDR1 is SQVTM and CDR2 ANQGSEA. With V trimmed by 1 base and J by 0 bases, 5 bases remained unmatched. The CDR3 is 15 amino acids. This CDR3 is CSVEGGTGSSYEQYF. Written as DNA, the CDR3 is TGCAGCGTTGAAGGGGGGACAGGTAGCTCCTACGAGCAGTACTTC.

The chain carries TRBV27 and TRBJ1-1; TRBD1 might be the D (6 bases). Germline-derived CDR1 and CDR2 are MNHEY and SMNVEV (reference sequence). CDR3 length: 13 amino acids. Trimming stripped 4 bases from V and 3 bases from J, with 9 bases between. CDR3 sequence reads: CASSWGLDTEAFF. CDR3 coding DNA: TGTGCCAGCAGTTGGGGGCTAGACACTGAAGCTTTCTTT.

The chain couples TRBV27 to TRBJ2-7; 7 nucleotides agree with TRBD1. Germline loops: CDR1 MNHEY, CDR2 SMNVEV (reference sequence). With V trimmed by 0 bases and J by 3 bases, 2 bases remained unmatched. The CDR3 totals 14 residues. Here the CDR3 reads CASSLSDRYYEQYF. The CDR3 DNA sequence: TGTGCCAGCAGTTTATCGGACAGGTACTACGAGCAGTACTTC.

CDR3 region: CASSFPSGGPSYNEQFF. In DNA form, the CDR3 reads TGTGCCAGCAGCTTCCCTAGCGGGGGGCCTTCCTACAATGAGCAGTTCTTC. The V and J genes are TRBV7-9 and TRBJ2-1; 11 bases map to TRBD2. This CDR3 comprises 17 residues. The V segment lost 3 bases and the J segment 1 base; nucleotides outside the gene matches: 5. Germline V gene sequence: CDR1 SEHNR, CDR2 FQNEAQ (reference sequence).

The CDR3 sequence is CASSQKQGRVFGYTF. In DNA, the CDR3 is TGCGCCAGCAGCCAAAAACAGGGGCGCGTGTTTGGCTACACCTTC. The chain uses TRBV5-1 and TRBJ1-2; the match to TRBD1 covers 7 bases. The CDR3 is made up of 15 amino acids. The V and J ends lost 4 bases and 7 bases, in that order; junction bases with no gene match: 13. Per germline, CDR1 SGHRS and CDR2 YFSETQ.

The genes are TRBV5-6 and TRBJ1-2; TRBD1 might be the D (6 bases). V was pared by 8 bases and J by 6 bases, with 17 bases between. This CDR3 is built from 13 residues. CDR1 SGHDT and CDR2 YYEEEE come from the germline V gene. CDR3 bases: TGTGCCAGTTCTACAGGGTTCGTCGATGGCTACACCTTC. Translating it yields CASSTGFVDGYTF.

The chain employs TRBV6-6 and TRBJ2-1; 11 bases are shared with TRBD2. Germline trimming cut 7 bases from V and 4 bases from J; bases unmatched to any gene: 9. CDR1 and CDR2 from the germline V gene are MNHNY and SVGAGI (reference sequence). The CDR3 totals 16 residues. The CDR3 sequence: CASIPGVAGGYNEQFF. DNA for the CDR3: TGTGCCAGCATCCCCGGTGTAGCGGGGGGGTACAATGAGCAGTTCTTC.

The chain employs TRBV2 and TRBJ1-1, with D perhaps TRBD1 (5 bases). The germline CDR1 and CDR2 sequences are SNHLY and FYNNEI. V lost 5 bases and J lost 2, with 15 bases in between. There are 15 residues in the CDR3. The CDR3 is CASSREERGNTEAFF. The CDR3 region has the DNA TGTGCCAGCAGTAGGGAGGAGAGGGGTAACACTGAAGCTTTCTTT.

The chain is built from TRBV29-1 and TRBJ2-5; D possibly corresponds to TRBD2 (5 bases). V was pared by 0 bases and J by 1 base, with 9 bases between. From germline, CDR1 is SQVTM and CDR2 ANQGSEA. The CDR3 sequence is 14 residues long. CDR3 sequence: CSVEDRRIQETQYF. Written as DNA, the CDR3 is TGCAGCGTTGAAGATCGGAGGATCCAAGAGACCCAGTACTTC.

The chain combines TRBV2 with TRBJ1-5; D remains unclear. Germline-derived CDR1 and CDR2 are SNHLY and FYNNEI. The CDR3 has 14 amino acids. The V end lost 5 bases, the J end lost 4 bases, and 12 bases lay between the germline ends. The CDR3 is CASSLELLNQPQHF. CDR3 DNA: TGTGCCAGCAGTCTCGAACTGTTAAATCAGCCCCAGCATTTT.

This chain links TRBV25-1 with TRBJ2-3; 7 nucleotides line up with TRBD1. V dropped 8 bases and J dropped 4; count of bases not matched to a gene: 6. The V gene's germline CDR1 is MGHDK and CDR2 SYGVNS. The CDR3 sequence is 13 residues long. CDR3 protein: CASERQGPDTQYF. In DNA, the CDR3 is TGTGCCAGCGAACGACAGGGCCCAGATACGCAGTATTTT.

The table lists this clone with a count of one. The rearrangement uses TRBV29-1 and TRBJ2-3; TRBD1 is a possible D gene (6 bases). This CDR3 spans 13 amino acids. V lost 5 bases to trimming and J lost 2 bases, with 11 bases between them. Looked up from germline, CDR1 is SQVTM and CDR2 is ANQGSEA. For the CDR3, the DNA is TGCAGCGTTAGCTGGACAGACACAGATACGCAGTATTTT. Its protein is CSVSWTDTDTQYF.

J is TRBJ2-3 and V is TRBV5-8, with 8 nucleotides matching TRBD2. Trimming removed 6 bases from V and 8 bases from J; junction bases left unmatched: 11. Germline lookup yields CDR1 SGHTS and CDR2 YDEGEE. The CDR3 extends over 14 amino acids. CDR3 DNA sequence: TGTGCCAGCACCACCTTTGTCGGGGGGGGTACGCAGTATTTT. This codes for CASTTFVGGGTQYF.

This sequence joins TRBV6-5 and TRBJ2-5; D is perhaps TRBD2 (5 bases). V lost 1 base and J lost 4, with 10 bases in between. Germline V gene sequence: CDR1 MNHEY, CDR2 SVGAGI. The CDR3 is 14 amino acids. DNA for the CDR3: TGTGCCAGCAGTTACTTATCCGGAGGAGAGACCCAGTACTTC. Amino acids: CASSYLSGGETQYF.

J is TRBJ1-5 and V is TRBV28; 8 nucleotides agree with TRBD1. Trimming at V came to 6 bases and at J to 5 bases, leaving 9 bases not matched to a gene. Germline lookup yields CDR1 MDHEN and CDR2 SYDVKM. The CDR3 is 15 residues long. CDR3 residues: CASRTQGAGDQPQHF. In DNA, the CDR3 is TGTGCCAGCAGAACCCAGGGGGCTGGTGATCAGCCCCAGCATTTT.

Remarks on this clone: Other nucleotide sequences in the sample specify the same CDR3. The chain uses TRBV29-1 and TRBJ2-1, with 7 bases identical to TRBD2. Unmatched junction bases numbered 9, after V lost 2 bases and J lost 2 bases. CDR1 and CDR2 from the germline V gene are SQVTM and ANQGSEA. This CDR3 spans 16 amino acids. The CDR3 nucleotides are TGCAGCGTTGAACCGTATCCTAGCGGCCCCTACAATGAGCAGTTCTTC. Its translation: CSVEPYPSGPYNEQFF.

The chain recombines TRBV12-5 with TRBJ1-2, with 8 positions matching TRBD1. The CDR3 loop spans 13 amino acids. Germline V gene data show CDR1 as LGHNT and CDR2 as FRNRAP. The J segment lost 3 bases and the V segment lost 4 bases, leaving 1 base of the junction unmatched. The CDR3 bases are TGTGCTAGTGGTTCAGGGGGCTACTATGGCTACACCTTC. Translation: CASGSGGYYGYTF.

This clone was seen a few times. CDR3 sequence (DNA): TGTGCCAGCAGTGTCGGGGGGACTGCGAACACCGGGGAGCTGTTTTTT. As protein: CASSVGGTANTGELFF. The rearrangement links TRBV2 to TRBJ2-2, with TRBD2 matching 7 bases. Per the germline V gene, CDR1 is SNHLY and CDR2 is FYNNEI. The CDR3 is made up of 16 amino acids. With V trimmed by 4 bases and J by 0 bases, 5 bases remained unmatched.